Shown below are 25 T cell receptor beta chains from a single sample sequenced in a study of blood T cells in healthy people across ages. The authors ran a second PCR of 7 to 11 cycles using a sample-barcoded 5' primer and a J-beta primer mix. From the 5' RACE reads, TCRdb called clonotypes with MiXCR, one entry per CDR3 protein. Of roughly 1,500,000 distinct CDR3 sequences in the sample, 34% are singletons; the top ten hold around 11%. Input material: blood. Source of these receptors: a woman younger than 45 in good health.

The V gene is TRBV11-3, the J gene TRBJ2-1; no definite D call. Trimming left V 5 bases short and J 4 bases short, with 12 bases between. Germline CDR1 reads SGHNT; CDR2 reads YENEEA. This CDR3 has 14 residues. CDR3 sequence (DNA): TGTGCCAGCAGCCTCCAGTCGAAATACAATGAGCAGTTCTTC. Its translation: CASSLQSKYNEQFF.

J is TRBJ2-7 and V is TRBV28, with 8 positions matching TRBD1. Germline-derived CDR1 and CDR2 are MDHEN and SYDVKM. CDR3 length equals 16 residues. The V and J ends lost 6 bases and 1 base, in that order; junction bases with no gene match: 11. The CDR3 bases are TGTGCCAGCAGGAGACAGGGGACAATAACATCCTACGAGCAGTACTTC. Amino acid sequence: CASRRQGTITSYEQYF.

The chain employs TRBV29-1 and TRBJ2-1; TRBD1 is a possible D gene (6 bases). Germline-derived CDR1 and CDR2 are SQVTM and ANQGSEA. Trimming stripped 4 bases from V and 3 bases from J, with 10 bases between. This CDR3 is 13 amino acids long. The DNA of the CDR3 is TGCAGCGTTGTAACAGGGTACTACAATGAGCAGTTCTTC. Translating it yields CSVVTGYYNEQFF.

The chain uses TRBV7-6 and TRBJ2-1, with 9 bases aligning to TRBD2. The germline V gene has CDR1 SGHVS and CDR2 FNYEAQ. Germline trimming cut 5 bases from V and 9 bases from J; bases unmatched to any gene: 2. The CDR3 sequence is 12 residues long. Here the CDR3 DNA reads TGTGCCAGCAGCGAAGCGGGGGGTGAGCAGTTCTTC. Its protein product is CASSEAGGEQFF.

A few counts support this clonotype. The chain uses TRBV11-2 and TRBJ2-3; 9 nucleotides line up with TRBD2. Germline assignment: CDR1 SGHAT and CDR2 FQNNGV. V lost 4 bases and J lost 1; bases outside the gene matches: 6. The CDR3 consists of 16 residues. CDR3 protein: CASSSKRGAGTDTQYF. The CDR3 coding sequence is TGTGCCAGCAGCTCCAAGCGGGGGGCTGGCACAGATACGCAGTATTTT.

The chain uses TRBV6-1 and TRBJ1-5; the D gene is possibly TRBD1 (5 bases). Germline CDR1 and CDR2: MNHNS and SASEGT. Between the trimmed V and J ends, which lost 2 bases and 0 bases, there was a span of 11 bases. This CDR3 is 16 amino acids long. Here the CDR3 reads CASSEYAGTSNQPQHF. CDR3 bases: TGTGCCAGCAGTGAATATGCGGGGACTAGCAATCAGCCCCAGCATTTT.

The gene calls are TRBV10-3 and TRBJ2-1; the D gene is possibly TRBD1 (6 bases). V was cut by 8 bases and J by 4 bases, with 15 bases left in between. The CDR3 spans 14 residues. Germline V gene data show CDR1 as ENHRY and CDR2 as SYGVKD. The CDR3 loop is CAISGVISYNEQFF. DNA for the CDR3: TGTGCCATCTCAGGGGTCATTTCGTACAATGAGCAGTTCTTC.

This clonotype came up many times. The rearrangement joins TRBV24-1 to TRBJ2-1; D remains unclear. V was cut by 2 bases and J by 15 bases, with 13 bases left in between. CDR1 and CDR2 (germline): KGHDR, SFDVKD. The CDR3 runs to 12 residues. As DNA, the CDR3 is TGTGCCACCAGTGATTACTTTGGTAATCGGTTCTTC. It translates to CATSDYFGNRFF.

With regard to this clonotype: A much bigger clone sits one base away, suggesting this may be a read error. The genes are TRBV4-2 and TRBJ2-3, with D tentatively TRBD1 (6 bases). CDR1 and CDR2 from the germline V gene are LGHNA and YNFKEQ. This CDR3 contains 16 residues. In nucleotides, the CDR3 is TGTACCAGCAGCCAAGAGGGAACAGGGTATACAGATACGCAGTATTTT. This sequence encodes CTSSQEGTGYTDTQYF.

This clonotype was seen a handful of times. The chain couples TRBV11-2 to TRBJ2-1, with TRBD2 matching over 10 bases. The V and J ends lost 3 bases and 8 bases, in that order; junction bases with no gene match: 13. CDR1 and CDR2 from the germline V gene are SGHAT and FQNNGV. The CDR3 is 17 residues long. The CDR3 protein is CASSLYRTSGILDEQFF. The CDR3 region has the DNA TGTGCCAGCAGCTTGTACCGCACTAGCGGGATTTTGGATGAGCAGTTCTTC. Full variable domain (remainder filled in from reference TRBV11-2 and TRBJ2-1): EAGVAQSPRYKIIEKRQSVAFWCNPISGHATLYWYQQILGQGPKLLIQFQNNGVVDDSQLPKDRFSAERLKGVDSTLKIQPAKLEDSAVYLCASSLYRTSGILDEQFFGPGTRLTVL.

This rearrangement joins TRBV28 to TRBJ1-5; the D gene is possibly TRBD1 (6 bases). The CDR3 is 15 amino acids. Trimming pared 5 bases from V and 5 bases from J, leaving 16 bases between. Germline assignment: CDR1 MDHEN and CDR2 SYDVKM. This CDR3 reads CASSPSLGAHQPQHF. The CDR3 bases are TGTGCCAGCAGTCCTTCCCTGGGGGCTCATCAGCCCCAGCATTTT.

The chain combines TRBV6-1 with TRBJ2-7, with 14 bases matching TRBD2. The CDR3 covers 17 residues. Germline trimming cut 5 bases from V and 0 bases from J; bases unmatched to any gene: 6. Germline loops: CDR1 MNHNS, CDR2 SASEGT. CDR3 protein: CASSQGLAGGPSYEQYF. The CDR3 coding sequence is TGTGCCAGCAGTCAAGGACTAGCGGGGGGCCCCTCCTACGAGCAGTACTTC.

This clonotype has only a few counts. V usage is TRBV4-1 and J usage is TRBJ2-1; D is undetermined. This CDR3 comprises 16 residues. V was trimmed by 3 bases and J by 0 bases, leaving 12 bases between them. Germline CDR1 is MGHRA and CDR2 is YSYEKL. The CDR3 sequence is CASSHTTALSYNEQFF. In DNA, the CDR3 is TGCGCCAGCAGCCACACTACAGCGCTCTCCTACAATGAGCAGTTCTTC.

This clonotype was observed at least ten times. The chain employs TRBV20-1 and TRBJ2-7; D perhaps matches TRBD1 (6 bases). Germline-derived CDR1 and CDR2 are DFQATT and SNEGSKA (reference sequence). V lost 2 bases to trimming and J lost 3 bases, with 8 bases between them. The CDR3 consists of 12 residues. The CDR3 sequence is CSARIGGYEQYF. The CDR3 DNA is TGCAGTGCTAGAATAGGGGGCTACGAGCAGTACTTC.

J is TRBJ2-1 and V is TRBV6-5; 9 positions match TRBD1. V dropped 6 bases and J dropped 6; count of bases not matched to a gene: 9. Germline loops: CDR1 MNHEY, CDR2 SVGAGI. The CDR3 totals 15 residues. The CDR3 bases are TGTGCCAGCAGAACAGGGGGCGGGATTTTCAATGAGCAGTTCTTC. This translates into CASRTGGGIFNEQFF.

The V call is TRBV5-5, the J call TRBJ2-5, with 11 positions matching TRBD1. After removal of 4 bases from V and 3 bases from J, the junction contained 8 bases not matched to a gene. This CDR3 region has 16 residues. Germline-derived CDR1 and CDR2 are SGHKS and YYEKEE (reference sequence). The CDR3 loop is CASSPDRGPREETQYF. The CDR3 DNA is TGTGCCAGCAGCCCGGACAGGGGGCCGCGGGAAGAGACCCAGTACTTC.

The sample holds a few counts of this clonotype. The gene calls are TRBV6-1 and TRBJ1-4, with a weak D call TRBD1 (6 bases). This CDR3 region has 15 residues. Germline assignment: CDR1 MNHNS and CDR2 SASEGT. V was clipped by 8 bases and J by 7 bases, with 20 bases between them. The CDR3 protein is CASAFGGGGGEKLFF. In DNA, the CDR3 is TGTGCCAGCGCCTTCGGGGGGGGCGGTGGTGAAAAACTGTTTTTT.

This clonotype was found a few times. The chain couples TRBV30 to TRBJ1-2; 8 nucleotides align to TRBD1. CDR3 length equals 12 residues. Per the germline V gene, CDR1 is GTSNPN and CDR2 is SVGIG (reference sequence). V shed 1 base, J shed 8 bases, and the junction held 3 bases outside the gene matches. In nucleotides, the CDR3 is TGTGCCTGGAGTGGACAGGGGACAGGCTACACCTTC. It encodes CAWSGQGTGYTF.

In nucleotides, the CDR3 is TGTGCCAGCAGCTTAGAATTAGCGGGAGAATACAATGAGCAGTTCTTC. It encodes CASSLELAGEYNEQFF. The chain joins TRBV7-6 to TRBJ2-1; 9 bases align to TRBD2. V gave up 1 base and J gave up 4 bases; unmatched junction bases: 5. Germline CDR1 and CDR2: SGHVS and FNYEAQ. CDR3 length equals 16 residues.

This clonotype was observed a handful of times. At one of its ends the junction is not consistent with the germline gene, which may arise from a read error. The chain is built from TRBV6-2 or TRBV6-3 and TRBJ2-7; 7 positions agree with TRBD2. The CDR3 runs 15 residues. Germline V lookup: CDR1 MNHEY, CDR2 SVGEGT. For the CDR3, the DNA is TGTGCCAGCGTCGTCGGGGGGATTAGCTCCTATGAGCAGTACTTC. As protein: CASVVGGISSYEQYF.

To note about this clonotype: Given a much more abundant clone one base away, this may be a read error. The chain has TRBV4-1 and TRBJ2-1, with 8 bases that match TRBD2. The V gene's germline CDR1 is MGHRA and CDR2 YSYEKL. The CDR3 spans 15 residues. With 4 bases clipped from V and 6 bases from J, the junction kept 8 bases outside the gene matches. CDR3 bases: TGCGCCAGCAGCCGAGCTGTAGCGGGGTTCAATGAGCAGTTCTTC. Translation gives CASSRAVAGFNEQFF.

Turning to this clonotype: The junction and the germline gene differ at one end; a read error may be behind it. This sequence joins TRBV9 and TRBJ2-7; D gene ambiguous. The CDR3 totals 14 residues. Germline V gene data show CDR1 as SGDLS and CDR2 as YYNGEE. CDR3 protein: CTSSVGGSSYEQYF. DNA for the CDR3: TGTACCAGCAGCGTAGGTGGTAGCTCCTACGAGCAGTACTTC.

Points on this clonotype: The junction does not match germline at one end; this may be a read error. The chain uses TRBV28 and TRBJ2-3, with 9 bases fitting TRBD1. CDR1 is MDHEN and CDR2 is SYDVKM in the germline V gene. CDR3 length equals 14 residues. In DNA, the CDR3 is TGTACCAGCAGTTCCCGGGACAGGGCAGATACGCAGTATTTT. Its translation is CTSSSRDRADTQYF.

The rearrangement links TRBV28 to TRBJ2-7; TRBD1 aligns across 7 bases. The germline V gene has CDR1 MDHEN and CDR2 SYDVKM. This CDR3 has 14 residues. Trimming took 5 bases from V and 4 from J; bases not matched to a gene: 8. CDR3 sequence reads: CASSRAQGRYEQYF. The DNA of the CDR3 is TGTGCCAGCAGTAGGGCACAGGGGAGATACGAGCAGTACTTC.

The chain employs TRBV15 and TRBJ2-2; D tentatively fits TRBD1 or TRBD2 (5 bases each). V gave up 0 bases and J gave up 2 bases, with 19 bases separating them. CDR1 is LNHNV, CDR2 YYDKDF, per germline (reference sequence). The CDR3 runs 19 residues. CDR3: CATSRDQGHGDANTGELFF. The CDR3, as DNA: TGTGCCACCAGCAGAGATCAGGGTCACGGGGACGCAAACACCGGGGAGCTGTTTTTT.